A selection of T cell receptor beta chains follows, all from one sample in a study of T cells in Graves' hyperthyroidism and ophthalmopathy. One entry per CDR3 protein results from TCRdb running MiXCR on the multiplex PCR reads. This sample carries approximately 200,000 distinct CDR3 sequences, about 18% of them seen once, and the ten largest clones take about 45%. Sequences were obtained from blood. The receptors come from a man between 40 and 49 years old with Graves' hyperthyroidism. Both conserved end residues are part of each CDR3. The D gene is left open where the match is weak. A clone size is listed for some rows: how often the clone was seen (once, few, many), or a class if it is expanded.

d_gene,j_gene,v_gene,abundance,CDR3aa,CDR3nt
-,TRBJ2-7,TRBV7-2,many,CASSLELVLEQYF,TGTGCCAGCAGCTTAGAACTAGTGCTGGAGCAGTACTTC
TRBD1,TRBJ1-1,TRBV2,many,CASSVFRTGALNTEAFF,TGTGCCAGCAGTGTCTTTCGGACAGGGGCGTTGAACACTGAAGCTTTCTTT
-,TRBJ1-3,TRBV6-1,-,CASSADGPSGNTIYF,TGTGCCAGCAGTGCCGACGGTCCCTCTGGAAACACCATATATTTT
-,TRBJ2-3,TRBV9,-,CASNRGGGPDTQYF,TGTGCCAGCAACAGGGGGGGGGGTCCAGATACGCAGTATTTT
-,TRBJ2-3,TRBV25-1,few,CASRPKIQGNTDTQYF,TGTGCCAGCAGACCAAAAATACAGGGAAACACAGATACGCAGTATTTT
-,TRBJ1-2,TRBV19,-,CAIEDRRMSGYTF,TGTGCCATAGAAGACAGGCGGATGAGTGGCTACACCTTC
TRBD1,TRBJ1-6,TRBV7-2,many,CASSQRTGHNSPLHF,TGTGCCAGCAGCCAGAGGACAGGGCATAATTCACCCCTCCACTTT
TRBD1,TRBJ2-7,TRBV5-6,many,CASSWDRGNEQYF,TGTGCCAGCAGCTGGGACAGGGGGAACGAGCAGTACTTC
-,TRBJ1-2,TRBV9,-,CASNRGGSPGYGYTF,TGTGCCAGCAATCGGGGTGGGTCACCCGGGTATGGCTACACCTTC
-,TRBJ1-1,TRBV18,-,CASSGTIRNTEAFF,TGTGCCAGCTCAGGGACAATAAGGAACACTGAAGCTTTCTTT
TRBD1,TRBJ1-5,TRBV4-3,-,CASSQRQGNNQPQHF,TGCGCCAGCAGCCAACGACAGGGGAACAATCAGCCCCAGCATTTT
-,TRBJ1-2,TRBV6-2/TRBV6-3,few,CASSEWGAGNYGYTF,TGTGCCAGCAGTGAATGGGGGGCAGGCAACTATGGCTACACCTTC
-,TRBJ2-7,TRBV6-1,many,CASLRMSGTYEQYF,TGTGCCAGCCTGAGAATGTCTGGGACCTACGAGCAGTACTTC
-,TRBJ1-6,TRBV25-1,many,CASSDRGAGNSPLHF,TGTGCCAGCAGTGATCGGGGCGCGGGGAATTCACCCCTCCACTTT
-,TRBJ2-6,TRBV5-5,-,CASSFGGLGANVLTF,TGTGCCAGCAGCTTTGGGGGACTTGGGGCCAACGTCCTGACTTTC
TRBD2,TRBJ2-1,TRBV20-1,many,CSAKTSGGPLSSYNEQFF,TGCAGTGCTAAGACTAGCGGGGGCCCGCTTAGCTCCTACAATGAGCAGTTCTTC
-,TRBJ1-4,TRBV4-3,-,CASSQDFRRKLFF,TGCGCCAGCAGCCAAGATTTTAGGAGGAAACTGTTTTTT
-,TRBJ2-7,TRBV30,-,CAWSSADQNEQYF,TGTGCCTGGAGTTCGGCGGACCAAAACGAGCAGTACTTC
TRBD2,TRBJ2-7,TRBV5-1,few,CASSLDSGGEQYF,TGCGCCAGCAGCTTGGATTCGGGGGGCGAGCAGTACTTC
-,TRBJ2-7,TRBV4-3,-,CASSRKRGVEQYF,TGCGCCAGCAGCCGAAAAAGGGGAGTAGAGCAGTACTTC
-,TRBJ2-7,TRBV20-1,many,CSAKPPIRKSSYEQYF,TGCAGTGCTAAGCCACCTATCAGGAAAAGCTCCTACGAGCAGTACTTC
-,TRBJ2-3,TRBV18,many,CASSPPVDTQYF,TGTGCCAGCTCACCACCGGTAGATACGCAGTATTTT
-,TRBJ1-6,TRBV4-3,-,CASSQDRSNSPLHF,TGCGCCAGCAGCCAAGATCGCTCGAATTCACCCCTCCACTTT
-,TRBJ1-1,TRBV7-9,-,CASSLAGASMNTEAFF,TGTGCCAGCAGCTTAGCGGGGGCCAGCATGAACACTGAAGCTTTCTTT
-,TRBJ2-1,TRBV11-2,many,CASSPRALSYNEQFF,TGTGCCAGCAGCCCGAGGGCATTATCCTACAATGAGCAGTTCTTC
-,TRBJ2-7,TRBV7-3,-,CASSLTGGISYEQYF,TGTGCCAGCAGCCTTACGGGGGGCATCTCCTACGAGCAGTACTTC
TRBD1,TRBJ1-5,TRBV6-2/TRBV6-3,many,CASRDRNRGDQPQHF,TGTGCCAGCAGAGATCGGAACAGGGGTGATCAGCCCCAGCATTTT